This entry is about one T cell receptor beta chain. Its antigen is as yet unknown. The data derive from a study of T cell responses to AZD1222 COVID-19 vaccine. The CDR3 spans 12 residues. CDR1 is SGHDN and CDR2 is FVKESK in the germline V gene. Between the trimmed V and J ends, which lost 3 bases and 10 bases, there was a span of 7 bases. This table comes from immunoSEQ multiplex PCR, and its TCRdb copy is limited to in-frame clones, with some not included. Of about 190,000 clones in the sample, roughly 88% were seen once. General observations from the study: Only a handful of AZD1222 recipients, several in all, had baseline seropositivity.

V is TRBV14 and J is TRBJ1-6; D gene unclear. The receptor was derived from an adult in good health. The sample here was peripheral blood, taken on day 0 of AZD1222 vaccination. The CDR3 here is CASSHSLSPLHF. CDR3 sequence (DNA): TGTGCCAGCAGCCATTCTTTGTCACCCCTCCACTTT.